This record looks at one T cell receptor beta chain sequence and its context. Its antigen is undetermined. The method was immunoSEQ multiplex PCR; TCRdb's version includes in-frame clones alone and lacks a portion of them. The sample lists fewer than 15,000 clones, more than 85% occurring once. The record originates from a study of T cell clonotyping in hematopoietic cell transplantation. Findings and caveats of the study: After transplant, recipient diversity fell while pathologically expanded clonotypes grew through day 180. Graft donor and pretransplant recipient Inverse Simpson Index values predicted broader posttransplant TCR diversity.

This TCR was recovered from a woman between 45 and 60 years old in good health. Some clones in this sample may be carry-over from other donors' samples. The sequenced material came from peripheral blood mononuclear cells.

The chain's CDR3 is CASSNGGTATDTQYF. As DNA, the CDR3 is TGTGCCAGCTCTAACGGGGGGACTGCAACAGATACGCAGTATTTT. The chain joins TRBV2 to TRBJ2-3, with 7 bases aligning to TRBD2. CDR3 length: 15 residues. Germline CDR1 SNHLY, CDR2 FYNNEI. Trimming removed 8 bases from V and 3 bases from J; junction bases left unmatched: 11.